The 26 T cell receptor beta chains listed next were all sequenced from one sample in a study of metastatic and nonmetastatic thyroid tumors. All patients reached thyroid surgery having received no treatment beforehand. Using MiXCR, TCRdb re-called clones from the PCR reads. The repertoire holds some 17,000 clones, with roughly 25% as singletons. Sequencing input: blood. These receptors came from a male donor with papillary thyroid cancer or a benign thyroid nodule (not recorded which). Some clones in this sample may be carry-over from other donors' samples.

This clone is termed medium-sized (0.01 to 0.1%). The sample has other DNA sequences that encode this CDR3 too. This chain uses TRBV11-3 with TRBJ2-1; D ambiguous. The CDR3 spans 12 residues. In germline, CDR1 is SGHNT, CDR2 YENEEA. V was trimmed by 2 bases and J by 10 bases, leaving 9 bases between them. The CDR3 nucleotides read TGTGCCAGCAGCTTAACCTTCCGGGAGCAGTTCTTC. Encoded protein: CASSLTFREQFF.

Notes on this clone: Since the CDR3 does not end with the conserved phenylalanine or tryptophan, this likely comes from a read error. The chain carries TRBV12-3 or TRBV12-4 and TRBJ2-7; D call uncertain. The CDR3 totals 14 residues. V was clipped by 6 bases and J by 6 bases, with 18 bases between them. This CDR3 is CASRHANSGGEQYS. The CDR3 nucleotides are TGTGCCAGCAGACATGCCAACTCTGGCGGCGAGCAGTACTCC.

This clone was found many times. The chain links TRBV7-3 to TRBJ2-3; D may be TRBD1 (6 bases). There are 14 residues in the CDR3. The germline V gene has CDR1 SGHTA and CDR2 FQGTGA. Trimming removed 5 bases from V and 0 bases from J, with 9 bases in between. In DNA, the CDR3 is TGTGCCAGCAGCCCGGGACAAAGCACAGATACGCAGTATTTT. Its protein product is CASSPGQSTDTQYF.

This clone showed up many times. The CDR3 sequence is CASSEPSQADYGYTF. The CDR3 region has the DNA TGTGCCAGCAGTGAACCCAGTCAGGCCGACTATGGCTACACCTTC. This rearrangement joins TRBV6-1 to TRBJ1-2, with no clear D. Trimming cost V 2 bases and J 3 bases, with 13 bases left between them. Germline values: CDR1 MNHNS, CDR2 SASEGT. The CDR3 length is 15 residues.

This clone was counted at least ten times. The chain is built from TRBV4-1 and TRBJ2-2; D uncertain. CDR1 is MGHRA and CDR2 is YSYEKL in the germline V gene. V shed 2 bases and J shed 6 bases, with 1 base lying between them. The CDR3 consists of 11 residues. In DNA form, the CDR3 reads TGCGCCAGCAGCCAATCCGGGGAGCTGTTTTTT. The encoded protein is CASSQSGELFF.

This clone is labeled as medium-sized. V gene TRBV27 combines with J gene TRBJ1-2; D is perhaps TRBD1 (5 bases). The CDR3 runs to 13 residues. CDR1 is MNHEY and CDR2 is SMNVEV in the germline V gene (reference sequence). Trimming pared 1 base from V and 5 bases from J, leaving 8 bases between. The CDR3 DNA sequence: TGTGCCAGCAGTTTATTAGAGGGGTATGGCTACACCTTC. Encoded protein: CASSLLEGYGYTF.

This clone was detected only once. The junction differs from germline at one of its ends, possibly a read error. The V and J genes are TRBV7-8 and TRBJ2-1; TRBD1 might be the D (6 bases). From germline, CDR1 is SGHVS and CDR2 FQNEAQ. CDR3 size: 12 residues. For the CDR3, the DNA is TGTGCCAGCAGCTTATCCTCCTCACCACAGGGTTTC. Its protein is CASSLSSSPQGF.

Within the sample, this clone is medium-sized. The rearrangement joins TRBV6-1 to TRBJ2-7; the D gene is possibly TRBD1 (5 bases). This CDR3 region has 17 residues. V was clipped by 5 bases and J by 7 bases, with 27 bases between them. Germline loops: CDR1 MNHNS, CDR2 SASEGT. CDR3 loop: CASSLLTSRAQAGEQYF. In nucleotides, the CDR3 is TGTGCCAGCAGTCTTCTCACGAGCAGGGCACAAGCTGGGGAGCAGTACTTC.

About this clone itself: This may stem from a read error, because a much larger clone lies one nucleotide away. This chain uses TRBV15 with TRBJ2-1; TRBD2 might be the D (5 bases). This CDR3 is 15 amino acids long. V dropped 4 bases and J dropped 4 bases, with 14 bases sitting between them. The germline V gene encodes CDR1 LNHNV and CDR2 YYDKDF (reference sequence). DNA for the CDR3: TGTGCCACCAGCATCACGGGGTTACAGTACAATGAGCAGTTCTTC. Its translation is CATSITGLQYNEQFF.

This clone was seen a handful of times. The rearrangement uses TRBV12-3 or TRBV12-4 and TRBJ2-7; 7 bases match TRBD1. The CDR3 consists of 12 residues. V gave up 4 bases and J gave up 6 bases; unmatched junction bases: 3. CDR3 sequence: CASSSTGREQYV. The CDR3 nucleotides read TGTGCCAGCAGTTCGACAGGGCGCGAGCAGTACGTC.

This clone showed up many times. The gene calls are TRBV28 and TRBJ2-7; 8 nucleotides align to TRBD1. Germline V gene sequence: CDR1 MDHEN, CDR2 SYDVKM. The CDR3 is 14 residues long. The V gene end was trimmed by 6 bases and the J gene end by 0 bases; junction bases not matched to a gene: 4. CDR3 residues: CASRFQGASYEQYF. In DNA, the CDR3 is TGTGCCAGCAGATTCCAGGGGGCCTCCTACGAGCAGTACTTC. The variable domain in full, completed from reference TRBV28 and TRBJ2-7, reads DVKVTQSSRYLVKRTGEKVFLECVQDMDHENMFWYRQDPGLGLRLIYFSYDVKMKEKGDIPEGYSVSREKKERFSLILESASTNQTSMYLCASRFQGASYEQYFGPGTRLTVT.

This clone was recorded at least ten times. V gene TRBV28 combines with J gene TRBJ2-6; no clear D gene. CDR1 and CDR2 (germline): MDHEN, SYDVKM. This CDR3 region has 19 residues. The V and J ends lost 5 bases and 0 bases respectively, with 20 bases between them. The CDR3 coding sequence is TGTGCCAGCAGTAGCGCTCAAGGTCTACGTCTCTCTGGGGCCAACGTCCTGACTTTC. It translates to CASSSAQGLRLSGANVLTF.

V is TRBV6-1 and J is TRBJ2-5; TRBD1 might be the D (6 bases). Germline CDR1 and CDR2: MNHNS and SASEGT. With 10 bases removed from V and 0 bases from J, the gap between germline ends came to 12 bases. The CDR3 has 13 amino acids. CDR3 in amino acids: CANRVLYQETQYF. The CDR3 bases are TGTGCCAACAGGGTACTGTACCAAGAGACCCAGTACTTC.

The chain uses TRBV12-3 or TRBV12-4 and TRBJ2-2; 7 nucleotides agree with TRBD2. This CDR3 has 15 residues. V lost 2 bases, J lost 0 bases, and 0 bases stayed unmatched. CDR3 coding DNA: TGTGCCAGCAGTTTACTAGCGGCGAACACCGGGGAGCTGTTTTTT. Protein: CASSLLAANTGELFF.

This clone was seen many times. Because the CDR3 is missing its conserved closing phenylalanine or tryptophan, this is likely a read error. This chain links TRBV10-1 with TRBJ1-6; D remains unclear. Trimming took 4 bases from V and 7 from J, leaving 14 bases between them. This CDR3 region has 15 residues. Germline CDR1 reads WNHNN; CDR2 reads SYGVQD (reference sequence). This chain's CDR3 is CASSADQLPNSPLHL. The CDR3 DNA sequence: TGCGCCAGCAGTGCAGACCAATTACCGAATTCACCCCTCCACCTT.

The rearrangement uses TRBV20-1 and TRBJ1-3; a weak D match, TRBD1 (6 bases). The V and J ends lost 7 bases and 0 bases respectively, with 10 bases between them. CDR1 DFQATT and CDR2 SNEGSKA come from the germline V gene (reference sequence). The CDR3 runs to 13 residues. The CDR3 protein is CSVPGVSGNTIYF. CDR3 coding DNA: TGCAGTGTTCCAGGGGTCTCTGGAAACACCATATATTTT.

This clone came up many times. This chain joins TRBV5-6 and TRBJ2-5, with 7 bases that match TRBD1. The V gene's germline CDR1 is SGHDT and CDR2 YYEEEE. CDR3 length equals 14 residues. After removal of 4 bases from V and 1 base from J, the junction contained 4 bases not matched to a gene. The CDR3 nucleotides read TGTGCCAGCAGCCCGGACAGGTTCCAAGAGACCCAGTACTTC. Amino acid sequence: CASSPDRFQETQYF.

The V gene is TRBV5-5, the J gene TRBJ2-1; TRBD1 agrees at 7 bases. The V segment lost 4 bases and the J segment 8 bases; nucleotides outside the gene matches: 21. Per the germline V gene, CDR1 is SGHKS and CDR2 is YYEKEE (reference sequence). This CDR3 spans 18 amino acids. CDR3 protein: CASSRRATGTVGGDEQFF. DNA for the CDR3: TGTGCCAGCAGCCGCCGGGCGACCGGGACAGTTGGGGGTGATGAGCAGTTCTTC.

V usage is TRBV7-2 and J usage is TRBJ2-7, with TRBD1 matching over 9 bases. This CDR3 contains 15 residues. With 5 bases clipped from V and 1 base from J, the junction kept 6 bases outside the gene matches. The germline CDR1 and CDR2 sequences are SGHTA and FQGNSA. The CDR3 loop reads CASSLGQGRSYEQYF. The CDR3 DNA sequence: TGTGCCAGCAGCCTCGGACAGGGGCGATCCTACGAGCAGTACTTC.

A remark on this clone: At one boundary the junction diverges from the germline segment, which might be a read error. The chain combines TRBV27 with TRBJ1-5; D perhaps matches TRBD1 (6 bases). Germline-derived CDR1 and CDR2 are MNHEY and SMNVEV (reference sequence). CDR3 size: 13 residues. This chain's CDR3 is CSSSTHRDWPQHF. The CDR3, as DNA: TGTTCCAGCAGTACGCACAGGGACTGGCCCCAGCATTTT.

This chain links TRBV7-3 with TRBJ1-2, with D uncertain. The V gene lost 5 bases and the J gene lost 5 bases, with 21 bases spanning the gap. This CDR3 is 16 amino acids long. CDR1 is SGHTA, CDR2 FQGTGA, per germline. The CDR3 region is CASSLWGGSFQYGYTF. Here the CDR3 DNA reads TGTGCCAGCAGCCTTTGGGGAGGGAGTTTTCAGTATGGCTACACCTTC.

This clone has ten or more counts. This chain joins TRBV3-1 and TRBJ2-1; D is perhaps TRBD2 (6 bases). CDR3 length: 15 residues. Germline V lookup: CDR1 LGHDT, CDR2 YNNKEL (reference sequence). V was cut by 2 bases and J by 8 bases, with 16 bases left in between. CDR3 in amino acids: CASSQRDRLDDEQFF. In nucleotides, the CDR3 is TGTGCCAGCAGCCAAAGGGACCGACTAGACGATGAGCAGTTCTTC.

Judged by abundance, this clone is medium-sized. This chain connects TRBV11-3 to TRBJ2-1; D gene ambiguous. The germline V gene has CDR1 SGHNT and CDR2 YENEEA. This CDR3 is built from 15 residues. The V gene lost 0 bases and the J gene lost 0 bases, with 6 bases spanning the gap. The CDR3 region has the DNA TGTGCCAGCAGCTTAGATTTGAGCTCCTACAATGAGCAGTTCTTC. Residues: CASSLDLSSYNEQFF.

The table lists this clone with many counts. The chain employs TRBV30 and TRBJ1-2; 7 bases agree with TRBD1. Trimming at V came to 2 bases and at J to 8 bases, leaving 14 bases not matched to a gene. CDR3 length: 15 amino acids. From germline, CDR1 is GTSNPN and CDR2 SVGIG (reference sequence). The CDR3 is CAWSIQLQGSDGYTF. The DNA of the CDR3 is TGTGCCTGGAGTATCCAGCTACAGGGGTCAGACGGCTACACCTTC.

Relative to its sample, this clone is medium-sized. The rearrangement uses TRBV20-1 and TRBJ1-1, with D possibly being TRBD1 (5 bases). The CDR3 sequence is 14 residues long. Germline CDR1 is DFQATT and CDR2 is SNEGSKA (reference sequence). V was clipped by 6 bases and J by 0 bases, with 14 bases between them. The CDR3 nucleotides read TGCAGTGCCAGACCGGACACCATGAACACTGAAGCTTTCTTT. It codes for CSARPDTMNTEAFF.

CDR3 DNA sequence: TGTGCCAGCAGTGAAATAGGCACAGATACGCAGTATTTT. The encoded protein is CASSEIGTDTQYF. This sequence joins TRBV6-1 and TRBJ2-3; D ambiguous. This CDR3 has 13 residues. Between the trimmed V and J ends, which lost 2 bases and 1 base, there was a span of 4 bases. Germline V CDR1 and CDR2: MNHNS, SASEGT.